The rows below give T cell receptor beta chains drawn from one sample of a study of identical twins. TCRdb analysed the 5' RACE reads with MiXCR anew, one entry per CDR3 protein. The sample lists roughly 540,000 distinct CDR3 sequences; 22% were seen once. These records were also assigned to another study, of T cells expressing NK-cell markers.

Source material: CD4+ T cells sorted from blood. Receptors originate from a woman aged 18-29 years in good health. The CDR3 runs from the conserved cysteine through the conserved F or W. Fields, in order: J gene, clone size, D gene, V gene, CDR3 DNA, CDR3 protein. The D gene is left open where the match is weak. The listing skips clone size in some rows; elsewhere it reads once, few, many or a size class.

j_call: TRBJ1-1
clone_size: .
d_call: .
v_call: TRBV5-1
cdr3_nt: TGTGCCAGCAGCTTAGCAGGGCAACTGAACACTGAAGCTTTCTTT
cdr3_aa: CASSLAGQLNTEAFF

j_call: TRBJ2-3
clone_size: .
d_call: .
v_call: TRBV15
cdr3_nt: TGTGCCACCAGCAGAGAGACATTTAGCACAGATACGCAGTATTTT
cdr3_aa: CATSRETFSTDTQYF

j_call: TRBJ1-1
clone_size: .
d_call: .
v_call: TRBV3-1
cdr3_nt: TGTGCCAGCAGCCCCCCGGCAGGACAGAACACTGAAGCTTTCTTT
cdr3_aa: CASSPPAGQNTEAFF

j_call: TRBJ2-7
clone_size: many
d_call: .
v_call: TRBV10-3
cdr3_nt: TGTGCCATCAGTGATAGGACGGGGTACGAGCAGTACTTC
cdr3_aa: CAISDRTGYEQYF

j_call: TRBJ2-5
clone_size: many
d_call: .
v_call: TRBV7-9
cdr3_nt: TGTGCCAGCAGCTTAGACAGGGCCAGAGAGACCCAGTACTTC
cdr3_aa: CASSLDRARETQYF

j_call: TRBJ2-1
clone_size: few
d_call: TRBD2
v_call: TRBV20-1
cdr3_nt: TGCAGTGCTATGACCGGGGGGGCCAACAATGAGCAGTTCTTC
cdr3_aa: CSAMTGGANNEQFF

j_call: TRBJ2-2
clone_size: .
d_call: .
v_call: TRBV29-1
cdr3_nt: TGCAGCGTTGTTCTGTGGCAGAACACCGGGGAGCTGTTTTTT
cdr3_aa: CSVVLWQNTGELFF

j_call: TRBJ2-7
clone_size: .
d_call: .
v_call: TRBV10-3
cdr3_nt: TGTGCCATCAGCCGGGACAACCGATACGAGCAGTACTTC
cdr3_aa: CAISRDNRYEQYF

j_call: TRBJ2-7
clone_size: many
d_call: TRBD1
v_call: TRBV5-1
cdr3_nt: TGCGCCAGCGGCGGCGGGACAGGAACTACGCAGCAGTACTTC
cdr3_aa: CASGGGTGTTQQYF

j_call: TRBJ2-4
clone_size: .
d_call: TRBD2
v_call: TRBV10-1
cdr3_nt: TGCGCCAGCAGCTCGGGACTAGCGGGGGAAGGGGACATTCAGTACTTC
cdr3_aa: CASSSGLAGEGDIQYF

j_call: TRBJ1-6
clone_size: once
d_call: TRBD1
v_call: TRBV6-1
cdr3_nt: TGTGCCAGCAGTGTAATCTACAGGGGTGGGTCACCCCTCCACTTT
cdr3_aa: CASSVIYRGGSPLHF

j_call: TRBJ2-1
clone_size: many
d_call: .
v_call: TRBV7-9
cdr3_nt: TGTGCCAGCAGCGCTACAAACTACAATGAGCAGTTCTTC
cdr3_aa: CASSATNYNEQFF

j_call: TRBJ2-1
clone_size: few
d_call: .
v_call: TRBV14
cdr3_nt: TGTGCCAGCAGCCAACCTTCAGTTTTCTATAGCTCCTACAATGAGCAGTTCTTC
cdr3_aa: CASSQPSVFYSSYNEQFF

j_call: TRBJ1-1
clone_size: many
d_call: .
v_call: TRBV29-1
cdr3_nt: TGCAGCTGGATGGCAGACACGAACACTGAAGCTTTCTTT
cdr3_aa: CSWMADTNTEAFF

j_call: TRBJ1-1
clone_size: few
d_call: .
v_call: TRBV5-1
cdr3_nt: TGCGCCAGCAGCTTGGGGGAGACATACTTGAACACTGAAGCTTTCTTT
cdr3_aa: CASSLGETYLNTEAFF

j_call: TRBJ1-1
clone_size: few
d_call: .
v_call: TRBV20-1
cdr3_nt: TGCAGTGCTGGGGGGGTTAGCACTGAAGCTTTCTTT
cdr3_aa: CSAGGVSTEAFF

j_call: TRBJ2-3
clone_size: .
d_call: TRBD2
v_call: TRBV18
cdr3_nt: TGTGCCAGCTCACCACTAGCGGGAGATCCAGATACGCAGTATTTT
cdr3_aa: CASSPLAGDPDTQYF

j_call: TRBJ2-6
clone_size: few
d_call: .
v_call: TRBV6-1
cdr3_nt: TGTGCCAGCAGGACGCAGTCGGGGGCCAACGTCCTGACTTTC
cdr3_aa: CASRTQSGANVLTF

j_call: TRBJ2-5
clone_size: few
d_call: TRBD1
v_call: TRBV4-3
cdr3_nt: TGCGCCAGCAGCCAAGGCTGGACAGGCCAAGAGACCCAGTACTTC
cdr3_aa: CASSQGWTGQETQYF

j_call: TRBJ2-1
clone_size: few
d_call: .
v_call: TRBV20-1
cdr3_nt: TGCAGTGCTAGATCCGAGGCCTTCTCCTACAATGAGCAGTTCTTC
cdr3_aa: CSARSEAFSYNEQFF

j_call: TRBJ2-7
clone_size: .
d_call: TRBD2
v_call: TRBV12-3/TRBV12-4
cdr3_nt: TGTGCCAGCAGTTGGACTAGCGGGGCGCGGTACGAGCAGTACTTC
cdr3_aa: CASSWTSGARYEQYF

j_call: TRBJ2-3
clone_size: .
d_call: TRBD2
v_call: TRBV20-1
cdr3_nt: TGCAGTGCTAGCTACATGGCTAGCGGGACAGATACGCAGTATTTT
cdr3_aa: CSASYMASGTDTQYF

j_call: TRBJ1-3
clone_size: .
d_call: .
v_call: TRBV19
cdr3_nt: TGTGCCAGTGGCGGGGGCGCTTATGGAAACACCATATATTTT
cdr3_aa: CASGGGAYGNTIYF

j_call: TRBJ2-7
clone_size: .
d_call: .
v_call: TRBV7-2
cdr3_nt: TGTGCCAGCAGCCTAGGAGAAAGGCTTTCAAGTTACGAGCAGTACTTC
cdr3_aa: CASSLGERLSSYEQYF

j_call: TRBJ2-5
clone_size: .
d_call: TRBD2
v_call: TRBV25-1
cdr3_nt: TGTGCCAGCAGCCGAGCTAGCGGACTCTACCAAGAGACCCAGTACTTC
cdr3_aa: CASSRASGLYQETQYF

j_call: TRBJ1-1
clone_size: few
d_call: .
v_call: TRBV27
cdr3_nt: TGTGCCAGCAGACCCGTTCTCGGCACTGAAGCTTTCTTT
cdr3_aa: CASRPVLGTEAFF

j_call: TRBJ2-1
clone_size: few
d_call: TRBD2
v_call: TRBV12-3/TRBV12-4
cdr3_nt: TGTGCCAGTTCCCGGGGGGACCACAATGAGCAGTTCTTC
cdr3_aa: CASSRGDHNEQFF

j_call: TRBJ2-5
clone_size: few
d_call: TRBD2
v_call: TRBV10-3
cdr3_nt: TGTGCCACGGAGACTAGCGTGCGAGGAGAGACCCAGTACTTC
cdr3_aa: CATETSVRGETQYF

j_call: TRBJ2-7
clone_size: .
d_call: TRBD2
v_call: TRBV27
cdr3_nt: TGTGCCAGCAGCCCACTATTAGCGGGGGAAAACTACGAGCAGTACTTC
cdr3_aa: CASSPLLAGENYEQYF

j_call: TRBJ2-5
clone_size: .
d_call: .
v_call: TRBV9
cdr3_nt: TGTGCCAGCAGCGTAGCAGGTTCCCAGACAGAGACCCAGTACTTC
cdr3_aa: CASSVAGSQTETQYF

j_call: TRBJ2-7
clone_size: many
d_call: TRBD2
v_call: TRBV20-1
cdr3_nt: TGCAGTGCCAGGGGACTAGCGGGCTCCTACGAGCAGTACTTC
cdr3_aa: CSARGLAGSYEQYF

j_call: TRBJ1-3
clone_size: few
d_call: TRBD1
v_call: TRBV12-3/TRBV12-4
cdr3_nt: TGTGCCAGCAGTCCCTGGGACAGGGGCCCTGGAAACACCATATATTTT
cdr3_aa: CASSPWDRGPGNTIYF

j_call: TRBJ2-2
clone_size: .
d_call: .
v_call: TRBV5-4
cdr3_nt: TGTGCCAGCAGCCCTACTCGCTCCTCCGGGGAGCTGTTTTTT
cdr3_aa: CASSPTRSSGELFF

j_call: TRBJ1-1
clone_size: few
d_call: .
v_call: TRBV12-3/TRBV12-4
cdr3_nt: TGTGCCAGCAGTCAACAGGTGAACACTGAAGCTTTCTTT
cdr3_aa: CASSQQVNTEAFF

j_call: TRBJ1-3
clone_size: .
d_call: .
v_call: TRBV12-3/TRBV12-4
cdr3_nt: TGTGCCAGCAGTTTGGGGGGGGTTGCTGGAAACACCATATATTTT
cdr3_aa: CASSLGGVAGNTIYF

j_call: TRBJ1-2
clone_size: many
d_call: .
v_call: TRBV7-9
cdr3_nt: TGTGCCAGCGGGGGTGGCTACACCTTC
cdr3_aa: CASGGGYTF

j_call: TRBJ1-2
clone_size: .
d_call: .
v_call: TRBV3-1
cdr3_nt: TGTGCCAGCAGCCAAGGCTGGGTACAGGGATCTAACTATGGCTACACCTTC
cdr3_aa: CASSQGWVQGSNYGYTF

j_call: TRBJ2-3
clone_size: few
d_call: TRBD2
v_call: TRBV7-8
cdr3_nt: TGTGCCATCGGGAAAGCGGGAAGCACAGATACGCAGTATTTT
cdr3_aa: CAIGKAGSTDTQYF

j_call: TRBJ1-5
clone_size: .
d_call: .
v_call: TRBV6-1
cdr3_nt: TGTGCCAGCAGTGAAGTGGGGGTTAGCAATCAGCCCCAGCATTTT
cdr3_aa: CASSEVGVSNQPQHF

j_call: TRBJ2-5
clone_size: few
d_call: .
v_call: TRBV5-1
cdr3_nt: TGCGCCAGCAGCTTGGCCAGACGAGGGATGGAGACCCAGTACTTC
cdr3_aa: CASSLARRGMETQYF

j_call: TRBJ2-3
clone_size: few
d_call: .
v_call: TRBV12-3/TRBV12-4
cdr3_nt: TGTGCCAGCAGTTTATTTGCCGGGACCACAGATACGCAGTATTTT
cdr3_aa: CASSLFAGTTDTQYF

j_call: TRBJ1-2
clone_size: few
d_call: .
v_call: TRBV12-3/TRBV12-4
cdr3_nt: TGTGCCAGCAGTTCCCGCTTTGGTGATGGCTACACCTTC
cdr3_aa: CASSSRFGDGYTF

j_call: TRBJ2-1
clone_size: few
d_call: TRBD2
v_call: TRBV7-2
cdr3_nt: TGTGCCAGCAGTCAATTAGCGGGAGTATACAATGAGCAGTTCTTC
cdr3_aa: CASSQLAGVYNEQFF

j_call: TRBJ2-3
clone_size: few
d_call: TRBD2
v_call: TRBV7-6
cdr3_nt: TGTGCCAGCAGCCCTGCGGGGACTAGACCAACAGATACGCAGTATTTT
cdr3_aa: CASSPAGTRPTDTQYF

j_call: TRBJ2-7
clone_size: few
d_call: .
v_call: TRBV6-1
cdr3_nt: TGTGCCAGCCCAGAGGTTACCTACGAGCAGTACTTC
cdr3_aa: CASPEVTYEQYF

j_call: TRBJ2-6
clone_size: .
d_call: .
v_call: TRBV21-1
cdr3_nt: TGTGCCAGCATGGAACAGGGTTTTTTCCCTACCGCTGGGGCCAACGTCCTGACTTTC
cdr3_aa: CASMEQGFFPTAGANVLTF

j_call: TRBJ2-5
clone_size: many
d_call: .
v_call: TRBV15
cdr3_nt: TGTGCCACCCAAAGGAGCAGTCAAGAGACCCAGTACTTC
cdr3_aa: CATQRSSQETQYF

j_call: TRBJ2-7
clone_size: .
d_call: .
v_call: TRBV27
cdr3_nt: TGTGCCAGCATCCGACCGGACAGCGAATCCTACGAGCAGTACTTC
cdr3_aa: CASIRPDSESYEQYF

j_call: TRBJ2-4
clone_size: .
d_call: .
v_call: TRBV6-2/TRBV6-3
cdr3_nt: TGTGCCAGCAGTTTAAGGGGGTCCGGAGCCAAAAACATTCAGTACTTC
cdr3_aa: CASSLRGSGAKNIQYF

j_call: TRBJ2-5
clone_size: few
d_call: .
v_call: TRBV7-9
cdr3_nt: TGTGCCAGCAGCGTTAGACTTCCCAGGCGGGTGGAGACCCAGTACTTC
cdr3_aa: CASSVRLPRRVETQYF

j_call: TRBJ2-4
clone_size: .
d_call: TRBD1
v_call: TRBV20-1
cdr3_nt: TGCAGTGCTAAAGAGACAGGGGTGAGAGCCAAAAACATTCAGTACTTC
cdr3_aa: CSAKETGVRAKNIQYF